There are a few counts of the clone carrying this TCR beta chain. Duration under 3 months, a NOSPECS grade of at least 4, and a Clinical Activity Score of at least 3 characterized the ophthalmopathy patients. TCR beta CDR3 sequences were amplified from RNA transcripts. The HTBI primer set was used in a first-round RT-PCR of the TCR CDR3. TCRdb independently ran MiXCR on the multiplex PCR reads; one entry per CDR3 protein. The table includes around 690,000 distinct CDR3 sequences, roughly 20% detected once. Trimming pared 4 bases from V and 0 bases from J, leaving 10 bases between. CDR1 is DFQATT, CDR2 SNEGSKA, per germline (reference sequence). The CDR3 has 13 amino acids. The sample comes from a study of T cells in Graves' hyperthyroidism and ophthalmopathy.

The TCR was taken from a man in his thirties or forties with Graves' ophthalmopathy. This sequence joins TRBV20-1 and TRBJ2-7; D remains unclear. Material for sequencing was blood. CDR3 loop: CSAIPPGSYEQYF. The CDR3 DNA reads as TGCAGTGCTATCCCCCCCGGCTCCTACGAGCAGTACTTC.